This T cell receptor beta chain was captured in a study of T cells after yellow fever vaccination. Study-level results: On re-exposure, the response was weaker but peaked faster, at day 5 versus 15. Of the clonotypes, a small share occurred in both CD4 and CD8 compartments. Highly abundant clonotypes carried over from the bulk population could end up in FACS-sorted repertoires as contaminants.

The germline CDR1 and CDR2 sequences are SGHRS and YFSETQ. This CDR3 has 14 residues. The V end lost 3 bases, the J end lost 2 bases, and 12 bases lay between the germline ends. For TCR, cDNA came from 5'RACE template switching, which added a universal primer site and UMIs. One entry per CDR3 protein, called by TCRdb with MiXCR from the 5' RACE reads. The table lists around 100,000 distinct CDR3 sequences, around 8.6% of them singletons. The sample holds a few counts of this clonotype. The antigen is unknown. The source was CD8+ T cells sorted from PBMCs, collected 45 days after the yellow fever booster vaccination. The TCR comes from a man aged 30 to 39 who received the YFV17D yellow fever vaccine. The chain carries TRBV5-1 and TRBJ2-7; tentatively, D is TRBD2 (5 bases). The CDR3: CASSSEELAYEQYF. CDR3 in DNA: TGCGCCAGCAGCTCGGAGGAGTTGGCCTACGAGCAGTACTTC.